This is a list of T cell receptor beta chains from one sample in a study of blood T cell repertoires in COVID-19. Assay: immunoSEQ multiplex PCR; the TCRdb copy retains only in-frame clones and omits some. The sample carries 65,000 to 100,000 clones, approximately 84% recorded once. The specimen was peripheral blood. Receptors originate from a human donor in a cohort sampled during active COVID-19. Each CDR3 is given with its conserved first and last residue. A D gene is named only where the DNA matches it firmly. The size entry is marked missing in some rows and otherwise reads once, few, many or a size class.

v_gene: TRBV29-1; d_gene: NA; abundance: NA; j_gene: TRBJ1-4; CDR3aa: CSVRLPVPREKLFF; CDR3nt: TGCAGCGTTCGATTACCGGTTCCCCGGGAAAAACTGTTTTTT
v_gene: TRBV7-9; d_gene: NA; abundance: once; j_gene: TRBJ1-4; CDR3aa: CASSLDSATNEKLFF; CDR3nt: TGTGCCAGCAGCTTAGATTCTGCAACTAATGAAAAACTGTTTTTT
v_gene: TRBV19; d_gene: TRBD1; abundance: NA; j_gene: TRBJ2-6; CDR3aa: CASNPGQWFSGANVLTF; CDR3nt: TGTGCCAGTAACCCGGGACAGTGGTTCTCTGGGGCCAACGTCCTGACTTTC
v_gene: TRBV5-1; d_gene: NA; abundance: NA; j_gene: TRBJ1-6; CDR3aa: CASSLESASLYSPLHF; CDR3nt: TGCGCCAGCAGCTTGGAGTCCGCCAGTCTTTATTCACCCCTCCACTTT
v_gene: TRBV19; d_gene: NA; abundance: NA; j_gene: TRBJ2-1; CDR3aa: CASSSRVNNEQFF; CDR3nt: TGTGCCAGTAGTAGCCGGGTGAACAATGAGCAGTTCTTC
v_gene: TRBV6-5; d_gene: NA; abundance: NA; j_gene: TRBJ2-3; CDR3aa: CASSSAGGTDTQYF; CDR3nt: TGTGCCAGCAGTTCGGCCGGGGGCACAGATACGCAGTATTTT
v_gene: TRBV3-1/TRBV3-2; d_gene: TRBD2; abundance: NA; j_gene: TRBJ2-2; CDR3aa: CASSSRGVSGELFF; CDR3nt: TGTGCCAGCAGCTCCCGGGGGGTGTCCGGGGAGCTGTTTTTT
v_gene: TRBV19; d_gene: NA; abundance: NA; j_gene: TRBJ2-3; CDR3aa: CASSLPRQPDTQYF; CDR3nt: TGTGCCAGTAGTTTGCCCAGGCAGCCCGATACGCAGTATTTT
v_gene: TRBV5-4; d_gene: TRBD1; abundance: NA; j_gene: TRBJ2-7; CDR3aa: CASSRDSTYEQYF; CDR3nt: TGTGCCAGCAGCAGGGACAGCACCTACGAGCAGTACTTC
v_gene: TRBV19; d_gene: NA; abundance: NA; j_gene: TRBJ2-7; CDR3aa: CASSFLLGSSYEQYF; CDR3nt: TGTGCCAGTAGTTTCCTTTTGGGGAGCTCCTACGAGCAGTACTTC
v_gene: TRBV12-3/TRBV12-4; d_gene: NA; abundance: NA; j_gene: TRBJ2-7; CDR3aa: CASSFSLSEQYF; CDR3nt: TGTGCCAGCAGTTTCTCTCTTTCGGAGCAGTACTTC
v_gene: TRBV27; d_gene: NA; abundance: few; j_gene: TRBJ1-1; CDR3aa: CASSWTENTEAFF; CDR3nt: TGTGCCAGCAGTTGGACAGAGAACACTGAAGCTTTCTTT
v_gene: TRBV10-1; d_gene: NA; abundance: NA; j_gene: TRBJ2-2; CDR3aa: CASSAYGGGTGELFF; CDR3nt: TGCGCCAGCAGTGCGTACGGGGGAGGCACCGGGGAGCTGTTTTTT
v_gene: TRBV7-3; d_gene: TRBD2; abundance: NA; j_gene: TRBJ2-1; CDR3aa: CASSPATRGGEQFF; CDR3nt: TGTGCCAGCAGCCCAGCGACTCGGGGGGGTGAGCAGTTCTTC
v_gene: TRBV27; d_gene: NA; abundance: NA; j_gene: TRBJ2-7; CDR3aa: CASILKPGLYEQYF; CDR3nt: TGTGCCAGCATTTTAAAGCCAGGGCTATACGAGCAGTACTTC
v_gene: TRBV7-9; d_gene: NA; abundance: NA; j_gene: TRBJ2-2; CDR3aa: CASSFFLVGANTGELFF; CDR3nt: TGTGCCAGCAGCTTTTTTTTGGTAGGAGCGAACACCGGGGAGCTGTTTTTT
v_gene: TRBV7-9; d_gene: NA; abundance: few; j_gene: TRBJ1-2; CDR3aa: CASSLGGGRGYTF; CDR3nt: TGTGCCAGCAGCTTGGGGGGAGGTCGTGGCTACACCTTC
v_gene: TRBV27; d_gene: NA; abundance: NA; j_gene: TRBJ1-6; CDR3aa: CASSLSWGQSSPLHF; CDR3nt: TGTGCCAGCAGTTTATCATGGGGGCAGAGTTCACCCCTCCACTTT
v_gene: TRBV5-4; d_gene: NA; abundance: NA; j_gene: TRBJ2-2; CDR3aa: CASSLAGTGELFF; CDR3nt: TGTGCCAGCAGCTTGGCCGGCACCGGGGAGCTGTTTTTT
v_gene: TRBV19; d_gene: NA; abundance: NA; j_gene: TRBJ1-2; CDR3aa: CASSEYRGTRAAGYTF; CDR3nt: TGTGCCAGTAGCGAGTATAGGGGGACAAGGGCGGCTGGCTACACCTTC
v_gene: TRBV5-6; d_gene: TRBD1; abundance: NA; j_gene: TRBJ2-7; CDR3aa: CASSLPGQGPYEQYF; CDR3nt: TGTGCCAGCAGCTTGCCGGGACAGGGCCCCTACGAGCAGTACTTC
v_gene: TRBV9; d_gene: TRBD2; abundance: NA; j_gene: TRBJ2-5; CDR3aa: CASSLAGGRETQYF; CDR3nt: TGTGCCAGCAGCTTAGCGGGGGGGCGGGAGACCCAGTACTTC
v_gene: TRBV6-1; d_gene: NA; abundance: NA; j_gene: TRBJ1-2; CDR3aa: CASSESGARQGYTF; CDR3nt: TGTGCCAGCAGTGAATCAGGGGCAAGGCAGGGCTACACCTTC
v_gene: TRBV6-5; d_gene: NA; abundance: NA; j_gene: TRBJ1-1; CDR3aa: CASGQRDAEAFF; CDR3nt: TGTGCCAGCGGACAGCGGGACGCTGAAGCTTTCTTT
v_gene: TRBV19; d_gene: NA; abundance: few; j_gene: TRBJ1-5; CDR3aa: CASSIEQGGNQPQHF; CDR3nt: TGTGCCAGTAGTATAGAGCAAGGGGGCAATCAGCCCCAGCATTTT
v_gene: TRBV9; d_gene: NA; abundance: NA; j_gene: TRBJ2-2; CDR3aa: CASSVWQGPTGELFF; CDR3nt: TGTGCCAGCAGCGTATGGCAGGGCCCCACCGGGGAGCTGTTTTTT
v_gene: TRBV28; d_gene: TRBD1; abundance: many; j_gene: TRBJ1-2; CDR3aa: CASSLAQGGTGYGYTF; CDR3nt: TGTGCCAGCAGTTTAGCTCAGGGGGGGACAGGGTATGGCTACACCTTC
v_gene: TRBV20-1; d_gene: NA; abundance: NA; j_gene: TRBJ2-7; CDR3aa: CSASEDSYEQYF; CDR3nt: TGCAGTGCTAGTGAGGACAGCTACGAGCAGTACTTC
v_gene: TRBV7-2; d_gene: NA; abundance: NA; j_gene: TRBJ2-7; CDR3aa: CASSLDAGLGSYEQYF; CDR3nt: TGTGCCAGCAGCTTAGATGCGGGGCTGGGGTCCTACGAGCAGTACTTC
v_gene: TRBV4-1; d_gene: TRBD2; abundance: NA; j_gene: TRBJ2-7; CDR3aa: CASSQGLAPSYEQYF; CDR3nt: TGCGCCAGCAGCCAAGGACTAGCGCCCTCCTACGAGCAGTACTTC
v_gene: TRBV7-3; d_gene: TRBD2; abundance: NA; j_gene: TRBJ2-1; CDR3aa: CASSPRRAGGSSYNEQFF; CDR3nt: TGTGCCAGCAGCCCCCGGAGGGCGGGGGGGAGCTCCTACAATGAGCAGTTCTTC
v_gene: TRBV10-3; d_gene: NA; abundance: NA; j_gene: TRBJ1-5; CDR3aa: CAISDASNQPQHF; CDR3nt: TGTGCCATCAGTGACGCGAGCAATCAGCCCCAGCATTTT
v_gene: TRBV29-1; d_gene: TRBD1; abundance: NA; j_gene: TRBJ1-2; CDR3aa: CSVDSTGDIYGYTF; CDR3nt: TGCAGCGTTGATTCGACAGGGGATATCTATGGCTACACCTTC
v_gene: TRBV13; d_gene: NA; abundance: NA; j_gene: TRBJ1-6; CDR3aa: CASSAAFGVSGNSPLHF; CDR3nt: TGTGCCAGCAGCGCCGCCTTTGGGGTTTCGGGGAATTCACCCCTCCACTTT
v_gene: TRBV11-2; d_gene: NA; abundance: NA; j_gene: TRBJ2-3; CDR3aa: CASSLEGRGTDTQYF; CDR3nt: TGTGCCAGCAGCTTAGAGGGAAGGGGAACAGATACGCAGTATTTT
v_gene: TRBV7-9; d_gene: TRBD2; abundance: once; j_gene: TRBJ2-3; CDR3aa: CASSHTSGATDTQYF; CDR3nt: TGTGCCAGCAGTCACACTAGCGGGGCCACAGATACGCAGTATTTT
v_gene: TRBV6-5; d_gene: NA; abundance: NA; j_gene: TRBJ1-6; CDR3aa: CASSPRTGMNSPLHF; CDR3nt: TGTGCCAGCAGTCCGCGAACCGGGATGAATTCACCCCTCCACTTT
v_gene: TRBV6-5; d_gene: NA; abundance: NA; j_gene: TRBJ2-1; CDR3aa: CASSYGRGNINEQFF; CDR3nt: TGTGCCAGCAGTTACGGCAGGGGAAATATCAATGAGCAGTTCTTC
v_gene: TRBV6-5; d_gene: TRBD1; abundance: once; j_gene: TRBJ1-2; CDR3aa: CASSPSTGSLKSYTF; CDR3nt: TGTGCCAGCAGTCCTTCGACAGGGAGTTTGAAGAGCTACACCTTC
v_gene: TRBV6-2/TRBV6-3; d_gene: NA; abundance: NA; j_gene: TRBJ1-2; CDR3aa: CASSQEVKSGYTF; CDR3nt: TGTGCCAGCAGTCAGGAAGTTAAGAGTGGCTACACCTTC
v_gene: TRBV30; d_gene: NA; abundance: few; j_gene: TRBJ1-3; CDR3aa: CAWSVGAVSGNTIYF; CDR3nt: TGTGCCTGGAGTGTGGGGGCGGTCTCTGGAAACACCATATATTTT
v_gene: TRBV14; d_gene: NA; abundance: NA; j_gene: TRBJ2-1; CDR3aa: CASSLLGASPIYNEQFF; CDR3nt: TGTGCCAGCAGCCTCTTAGGGGCCTCCCCTATCTACAATGAGCAGTTCTTC
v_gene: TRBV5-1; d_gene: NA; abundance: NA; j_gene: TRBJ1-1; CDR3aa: CASSLVGGAMNTEAFF; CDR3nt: TGCGCCAGCAGCTTGGTTGGAGGAGCGATGAACACTGAAGCTTTCTTT
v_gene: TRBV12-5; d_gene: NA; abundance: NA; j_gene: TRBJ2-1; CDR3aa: CASGFQGGNYNEQFF; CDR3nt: TGTGCTAGTGGTTTCCAGGGGGGAAATTACAATGAGCAGTTCTTC
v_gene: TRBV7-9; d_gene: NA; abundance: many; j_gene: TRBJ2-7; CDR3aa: CASSSQAREQYF; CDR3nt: TGTGCCAGCAGCTCCCAGGCCCGCGAGCAGTACTTC
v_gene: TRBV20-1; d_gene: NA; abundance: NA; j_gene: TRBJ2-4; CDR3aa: CSASPRLAKNIQYF; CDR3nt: TGCAGTGCTAGTCCCAGGCTAGCCAAAAACATTCAGTACTTC
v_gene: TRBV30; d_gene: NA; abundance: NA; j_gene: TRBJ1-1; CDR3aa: CAWSVTLGLPQTEAFF; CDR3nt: TGTGCCTGGAGTGTAACCCTCGGACTCCCACAGACGGAAGCTTTCTTT
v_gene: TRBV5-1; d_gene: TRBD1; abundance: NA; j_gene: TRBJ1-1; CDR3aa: CASSLQGAHTEAFF; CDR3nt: TGCGCCAGCAGCTTGCAGGGGGCCCACACTGAAGCTTTCTTT
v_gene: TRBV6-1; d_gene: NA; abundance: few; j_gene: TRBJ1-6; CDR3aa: CASSERGAKERYNSPLHF; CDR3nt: TGTGCCAGCAGTGAACGGGGGGCCAAAGAGCGATATAATTCACCCCTCCACTTT
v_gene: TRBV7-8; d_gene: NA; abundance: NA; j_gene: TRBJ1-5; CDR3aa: CASSLASGGFQPQHF; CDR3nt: TGTGCCAGCAGCTTAGCGTCGGGGGGGTTTCAGCCCCAGCATTTT
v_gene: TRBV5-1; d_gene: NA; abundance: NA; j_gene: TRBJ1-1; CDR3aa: CASSLVAGEGHTEAFF; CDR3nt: TGCGCCAGCAGCTTGGTAGCAGGGGAGGGGCACACTGAAGCTTTCTTT
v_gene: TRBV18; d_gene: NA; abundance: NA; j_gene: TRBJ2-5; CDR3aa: CASSQIGYQETQYF; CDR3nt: TGTGCCAGCTCACAGATTGGCTACCAAGAGACCCAGTACTTC
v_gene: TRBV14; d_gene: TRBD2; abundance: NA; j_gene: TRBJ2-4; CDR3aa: CASSQPGLEGNIQYF; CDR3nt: TGTGCCAGCAGCCAACCGGGACTAGAGGGAAACATTCAGTACTTC
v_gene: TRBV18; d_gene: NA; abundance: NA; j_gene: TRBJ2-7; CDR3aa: CASRPSGDEQYF; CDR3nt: TGTGCCAGCAGACCATCAGGTGACGAGCAGTACTTC
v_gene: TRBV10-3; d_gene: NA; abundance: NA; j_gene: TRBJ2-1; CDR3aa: CAISARGYNEQFF; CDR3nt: TGTGCCATCAGTGCCAGGGGCTACAATGAGCAGTTCTTC